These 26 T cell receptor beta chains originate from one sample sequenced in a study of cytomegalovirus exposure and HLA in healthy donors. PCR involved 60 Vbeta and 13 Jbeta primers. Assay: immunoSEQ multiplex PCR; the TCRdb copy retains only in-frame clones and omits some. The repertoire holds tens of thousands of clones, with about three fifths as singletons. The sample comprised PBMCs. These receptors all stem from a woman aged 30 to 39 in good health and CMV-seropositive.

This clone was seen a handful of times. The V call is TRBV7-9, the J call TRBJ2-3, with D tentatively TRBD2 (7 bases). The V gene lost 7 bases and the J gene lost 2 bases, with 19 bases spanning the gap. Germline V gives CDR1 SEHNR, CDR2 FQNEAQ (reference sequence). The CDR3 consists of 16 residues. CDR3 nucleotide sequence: TGTGCCAGCACCCCGGGGGCGGGGGACTTCACAGATACGCAGTATTTT. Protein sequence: CASTPGAGDFTDTQYF.

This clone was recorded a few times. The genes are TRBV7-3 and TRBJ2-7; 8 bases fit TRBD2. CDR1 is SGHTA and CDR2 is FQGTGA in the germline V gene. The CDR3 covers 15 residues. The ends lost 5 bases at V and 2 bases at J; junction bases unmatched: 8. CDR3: CASSASGGGPYEQYF. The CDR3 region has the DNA TGTGCCAGCAGCGCGTCGGGGGGGGGACCCTACGAGCAGTACTTC.

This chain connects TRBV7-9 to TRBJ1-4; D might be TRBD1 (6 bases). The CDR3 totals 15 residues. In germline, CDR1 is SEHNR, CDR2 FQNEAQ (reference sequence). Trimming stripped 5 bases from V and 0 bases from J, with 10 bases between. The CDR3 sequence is CASSGNRATNEKLFF. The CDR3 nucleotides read TGTGCCAGCAGCGGCAACAGGGCAACTAATGAAAAACTGTTTTTT.

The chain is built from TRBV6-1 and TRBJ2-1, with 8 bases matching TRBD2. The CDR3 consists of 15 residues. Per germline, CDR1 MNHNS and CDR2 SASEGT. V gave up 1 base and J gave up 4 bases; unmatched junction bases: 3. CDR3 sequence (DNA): TGTGCCAGCAGTGAAGGACTAGCGCATTACAATGAGCAGTTCTTC. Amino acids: CASSEGLAHYNEQFF.

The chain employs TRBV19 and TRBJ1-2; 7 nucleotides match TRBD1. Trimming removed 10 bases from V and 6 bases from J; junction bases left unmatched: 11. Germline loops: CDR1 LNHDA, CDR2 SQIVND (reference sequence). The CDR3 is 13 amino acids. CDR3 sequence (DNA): TGTGCCACTACCTCTTGGGGGACAGATGGCTACACCTTC. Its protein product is CATTSWGTDGYTF. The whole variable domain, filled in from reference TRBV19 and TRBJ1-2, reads DGGITQSPKYLFRKEGQNVTLSCEQNLNHDAMYWYRQDPGQGLRLIYYSQIVNDFQKGDIAEGYSVSREKKESFPLTVTSAQKNPTAFYLCATTSWGTDGYTFGSGTRLTVV.

CDR3 sequence reads: CASSLGGEAFF. CDR3 coding DNA: TGTGCCAGCAGCTTGGGAGGGGAAGCTTTCTTT. The chain has TRBV5-6 and TRBJ1-1; D gene unclear. The germline V gene encodes CDR1 SGHDT and CDR2 YYEEEE. This CDR3 is built from 11 residues. V lost 0 bases and J lost 8, with 5 bases in between.

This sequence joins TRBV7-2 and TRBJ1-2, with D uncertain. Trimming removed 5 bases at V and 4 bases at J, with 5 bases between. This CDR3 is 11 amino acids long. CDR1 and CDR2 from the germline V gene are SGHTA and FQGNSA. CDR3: CASSNSYGYTF. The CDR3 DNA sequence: TGTGCCAGCAGCAACAGCTATGGCTACACCTTC. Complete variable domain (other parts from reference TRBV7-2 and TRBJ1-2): GAGVSQSPSNKVTEKGKDVELRCDPISGHTALYWYRQSLGQGLEFLIYFQGNSAPDKSGLPSDRFSAERTGGSVSTLTIQRTQQEDSAVYLCASSNSYGYTFGSGTRLTVV.

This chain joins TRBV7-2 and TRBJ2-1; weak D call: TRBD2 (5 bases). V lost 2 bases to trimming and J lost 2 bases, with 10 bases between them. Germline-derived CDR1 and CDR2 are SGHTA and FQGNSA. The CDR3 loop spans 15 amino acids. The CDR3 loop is CASSLLGNAYNEQFF. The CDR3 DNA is TGTGCCAGCAGCTTACTCGGGAACGCCTACAATGAGCAGTTCTTC.

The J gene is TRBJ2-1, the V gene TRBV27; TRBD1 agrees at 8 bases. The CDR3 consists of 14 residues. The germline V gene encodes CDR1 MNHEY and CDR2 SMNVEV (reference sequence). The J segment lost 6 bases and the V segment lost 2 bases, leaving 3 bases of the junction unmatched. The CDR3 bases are TGTGCCAGCAGTTTAGGGCAGGGGGCCAATGAGCAGTTCTTC. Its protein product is CASSLGQGANEQFF.

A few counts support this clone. The CDR3 loop is CASSGGQGRWTEAFF. DNA for the CDR3: TGTGCCAGCAGTGGGGGTCAGGGTAGATGGACTGAAGCTTTCTTT. V gene TRBV25-1 combines with J gene TRBJ1-1, with D possibly being TRBD1 (5 bases). The CDR3 is made up of 15 amino acids. CDR1 is MGHDK, CDR2 SYGVNS, per germline. V was clipped by 4 bases and J by 5 bases, with 17 bases between them.

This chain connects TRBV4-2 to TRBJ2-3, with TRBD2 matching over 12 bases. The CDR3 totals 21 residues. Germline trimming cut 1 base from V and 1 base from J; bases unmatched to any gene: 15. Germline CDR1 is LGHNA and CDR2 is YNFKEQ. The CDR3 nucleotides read TGTGCCAGCAGCCAAGTAGCCTACCTAACTAGCGGGGGGCCAGGCACAGATACGCAGTATTTT. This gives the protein CASSQVAYLTSGGPGTDTQYF.

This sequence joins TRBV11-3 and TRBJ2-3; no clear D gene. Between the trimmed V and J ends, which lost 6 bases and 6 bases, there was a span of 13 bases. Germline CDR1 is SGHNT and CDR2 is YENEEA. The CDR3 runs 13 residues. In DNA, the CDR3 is TGTGCCAGCAGGGCGACTGGGTCCGATACGCAGTATTTT. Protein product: CASRATGSDTQYF.

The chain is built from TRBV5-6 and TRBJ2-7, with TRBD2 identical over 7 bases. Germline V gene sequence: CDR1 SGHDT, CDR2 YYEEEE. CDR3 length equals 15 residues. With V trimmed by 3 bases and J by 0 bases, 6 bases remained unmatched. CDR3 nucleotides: TGTGCCAGCAGCTGGGTGGGAGGGACCTCCTACGAGCAGTACTTC. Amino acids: CASSWVGGTSYEQYF. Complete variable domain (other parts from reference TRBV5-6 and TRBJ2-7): DAGVTQSPTHLIKTRGQQVTLRCSPKSGHDTVSWYQQALGQGPQFIFQYYEEEERQRGNFPDRFSGHQFPNYSSELNVNALLLGDSALYLCASSWVGGTSYEQYFGPGTRLTVT.

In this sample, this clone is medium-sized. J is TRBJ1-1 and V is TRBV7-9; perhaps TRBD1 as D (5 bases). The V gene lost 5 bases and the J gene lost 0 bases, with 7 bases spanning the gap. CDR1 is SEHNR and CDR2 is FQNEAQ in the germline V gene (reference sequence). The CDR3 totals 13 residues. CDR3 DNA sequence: TGTGCCAGCAGCGGGGGGGTGAACACTGAAGCTTTCTTT. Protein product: CASSGGVNTEAFF.

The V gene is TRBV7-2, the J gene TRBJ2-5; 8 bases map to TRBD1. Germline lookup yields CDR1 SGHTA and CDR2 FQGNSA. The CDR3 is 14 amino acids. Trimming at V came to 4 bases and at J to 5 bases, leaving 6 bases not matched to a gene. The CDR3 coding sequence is TGTGCCAGCAGCTCCAACAGGGGGACGGAGACCCAGTACTTC. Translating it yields CASSSNRGTETQYF.

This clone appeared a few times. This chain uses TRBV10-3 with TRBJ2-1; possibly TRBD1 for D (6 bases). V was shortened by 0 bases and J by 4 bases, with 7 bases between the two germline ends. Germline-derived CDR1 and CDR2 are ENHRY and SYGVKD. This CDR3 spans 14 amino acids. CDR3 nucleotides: TGTGCCATCAGTGAGTCACAGGGATACAATGAGCAGTTCTTC. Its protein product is CAISESQGYNEQFF.

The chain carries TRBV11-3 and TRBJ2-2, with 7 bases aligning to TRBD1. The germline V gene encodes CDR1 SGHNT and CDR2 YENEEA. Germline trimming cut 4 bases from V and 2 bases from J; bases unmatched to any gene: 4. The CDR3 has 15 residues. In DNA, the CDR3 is TGTGCCAGCAGCTGGGGGACAGTAAACACCGGGGAGCTGTTTTTT. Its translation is CASSWGTVNTGELFF. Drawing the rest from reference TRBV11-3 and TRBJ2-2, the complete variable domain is EAGVVQSPRYKIIEKKQPVAFWCNPISGHNTLYWYLQNLGQGPELLIRYENEEAVDDSQLPKDRFSAERLKGVDSTLKIQPAELGDSAVYLCASSWGTVNTGELFFGEGSRLTVL.

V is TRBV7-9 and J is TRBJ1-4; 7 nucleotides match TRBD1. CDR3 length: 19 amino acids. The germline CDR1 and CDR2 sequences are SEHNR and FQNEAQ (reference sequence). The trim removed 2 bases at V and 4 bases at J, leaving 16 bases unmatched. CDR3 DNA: TGTGCCAGCAGCTTACCCATATTTCTTCCCGGGACAGATAATGAAAAACTGTTTTTT. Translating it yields CASSLPIFLPGTDNEKLFF.

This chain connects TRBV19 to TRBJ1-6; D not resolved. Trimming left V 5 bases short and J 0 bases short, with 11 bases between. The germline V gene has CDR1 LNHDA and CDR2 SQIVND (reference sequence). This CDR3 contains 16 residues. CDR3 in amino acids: CASSGLSGSYNSPLHF. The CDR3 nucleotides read TGTGCCAGTAGTGGGCTGTCCGGCTCCTATAATTCACCCCTCCACTTT.

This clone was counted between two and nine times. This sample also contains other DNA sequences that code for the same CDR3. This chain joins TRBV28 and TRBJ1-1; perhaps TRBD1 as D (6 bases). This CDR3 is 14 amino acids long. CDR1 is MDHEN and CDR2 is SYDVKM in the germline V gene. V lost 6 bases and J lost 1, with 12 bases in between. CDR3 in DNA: TGTGCCAGCAGCCGCCACAGGGAGAACACTGAAGCTTTCTTT. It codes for CASSRHRENTEAFF. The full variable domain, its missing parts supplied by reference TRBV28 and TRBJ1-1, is DVKVTQSSRYLVKRTGEKVFLECVQDMDHENMFWYRQDPGLGLRLIYFSYDVKMKEKGDIPEGYSVSREKKERFSLILESASTNQTSMYLCASSRHRENTEAFFGQGTRLTVV.

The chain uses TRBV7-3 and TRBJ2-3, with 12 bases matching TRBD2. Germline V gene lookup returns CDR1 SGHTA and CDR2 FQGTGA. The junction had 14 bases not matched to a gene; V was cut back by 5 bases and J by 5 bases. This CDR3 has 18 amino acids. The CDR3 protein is CASSPTVLAGGSGDTQYF. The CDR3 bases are TGTGCCAGCAGCCCGACGGTCCTAGCGGGGGGGAGTGGAGATACGCAGTATTTT.

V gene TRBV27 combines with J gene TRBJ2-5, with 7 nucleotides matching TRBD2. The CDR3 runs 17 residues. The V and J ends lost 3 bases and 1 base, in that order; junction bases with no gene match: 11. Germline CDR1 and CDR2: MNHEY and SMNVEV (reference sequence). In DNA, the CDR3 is TGTGCCAGCAGTTTCCCCTGGGGAAGGGAGGGCCAAGAGACCCAGTACTTC. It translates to CASSFPWGREGQETQYF.

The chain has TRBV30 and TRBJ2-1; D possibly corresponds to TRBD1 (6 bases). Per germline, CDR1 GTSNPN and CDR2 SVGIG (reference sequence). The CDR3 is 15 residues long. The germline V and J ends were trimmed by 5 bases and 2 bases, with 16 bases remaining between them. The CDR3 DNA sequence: TGTGCCTGGCGGGCAGGGCAGGGGACCTACAATGAGCAGTTCTTC. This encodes CAWRAGQGTYNEQFF.

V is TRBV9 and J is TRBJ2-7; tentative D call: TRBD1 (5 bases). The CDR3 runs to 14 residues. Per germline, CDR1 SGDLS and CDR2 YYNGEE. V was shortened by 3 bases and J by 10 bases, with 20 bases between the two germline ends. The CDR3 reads CASSGSLDTLRQYF. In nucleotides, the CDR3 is TGTGCCAGCAGCGGATCCTTGGACACCCTGCGCCAGTACTTC.

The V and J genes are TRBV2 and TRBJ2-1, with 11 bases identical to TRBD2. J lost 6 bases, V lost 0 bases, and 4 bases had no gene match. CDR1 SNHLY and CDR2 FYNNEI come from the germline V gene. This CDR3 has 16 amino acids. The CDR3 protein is CASSEARLAGGNEQFF. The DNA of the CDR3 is TGTGCCAGCAGTGAAGCGCGGCTAGCGGGGGGCAATGAGCAGTTCTTC.

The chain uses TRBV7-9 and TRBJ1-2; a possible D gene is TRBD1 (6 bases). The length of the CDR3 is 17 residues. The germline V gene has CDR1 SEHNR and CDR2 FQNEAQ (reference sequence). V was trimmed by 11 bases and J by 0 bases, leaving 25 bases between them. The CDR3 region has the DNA TGTGCCCTACCTACAACTATTACAGGGAGGGCTAACTATGGCTACACCTTC. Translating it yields CALPTTITGRANYGYTF.